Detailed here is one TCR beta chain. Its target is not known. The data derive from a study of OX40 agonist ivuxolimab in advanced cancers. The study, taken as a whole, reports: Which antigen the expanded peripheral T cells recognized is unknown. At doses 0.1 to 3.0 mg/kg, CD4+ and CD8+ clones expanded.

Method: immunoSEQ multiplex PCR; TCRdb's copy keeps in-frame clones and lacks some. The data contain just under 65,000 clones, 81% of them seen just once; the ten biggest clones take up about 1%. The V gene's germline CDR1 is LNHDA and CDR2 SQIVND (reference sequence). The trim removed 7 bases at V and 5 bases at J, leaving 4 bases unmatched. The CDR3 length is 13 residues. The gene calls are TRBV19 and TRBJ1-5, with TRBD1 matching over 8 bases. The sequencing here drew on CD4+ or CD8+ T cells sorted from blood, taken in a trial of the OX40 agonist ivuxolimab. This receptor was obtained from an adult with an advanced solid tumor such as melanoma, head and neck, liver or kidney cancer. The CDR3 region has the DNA TGTGCCAGTAATAAGGACAGGGATCAGCCCCAGCATTTT. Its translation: CASNKDRDQPQHF.